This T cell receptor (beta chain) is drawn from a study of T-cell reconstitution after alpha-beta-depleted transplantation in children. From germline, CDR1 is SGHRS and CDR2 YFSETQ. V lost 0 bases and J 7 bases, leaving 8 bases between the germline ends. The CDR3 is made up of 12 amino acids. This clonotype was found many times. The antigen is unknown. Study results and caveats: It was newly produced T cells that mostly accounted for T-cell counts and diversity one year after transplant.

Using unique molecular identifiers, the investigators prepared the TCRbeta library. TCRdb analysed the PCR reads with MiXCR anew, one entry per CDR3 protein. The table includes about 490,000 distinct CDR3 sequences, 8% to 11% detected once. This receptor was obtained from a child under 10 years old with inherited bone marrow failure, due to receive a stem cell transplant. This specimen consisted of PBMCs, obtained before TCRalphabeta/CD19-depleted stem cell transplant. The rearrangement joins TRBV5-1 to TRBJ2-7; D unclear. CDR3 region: CASSLEQAEQYF. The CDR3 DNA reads TGCGCCAGCAGCTTGGAGCAGGCAGAGCAGTACTTC.